The present entry profiles one T cell receptor (beta chain) with its context. The antigen remains undetermined. TCR libraries were built in bulk with a published protocol and specific TCR primers. Each CDR3 protein is one row after TCRdb ran MiXCR on the PCR reads. This table holds approximately 590,000 distinct CDR3 sequences, less than 30% found once. Construction of naive CD8 libraries employed about 20,000 to 1,100,000 sorted cells together with 10%, 30% or 50% RNA. Sorting captured naive CD8 T cells as CD8+CD4-CCR7+CD45RA+. The data stem from a study of molecular identifiers for immune sequencing clone quantification. The study, taken as a whole, reports: Highly expanded clones may be undercounted when identical TCR molecules share barcodes.

The trim removed 2 bases at V and 3 bases at J, leaving 19 bases unmatched. Germline V lookup: CDR1 MNHEY, CDR2 SMNVEV (reference sequence). The CDR3 has 21 amino acids. The specimen sequenced was naive CD8+ T cells from blood, with Jurkat cell RNA spiked in. The sample's subset: FACS-sorted CD8+CD4-CCR7+CD45RA+ naive T cells. This clonotype originated in a human donor in good health. Some libraries in this study had Jurkat cell RNA spiked in. This chain joins TRBV27 and TRBJ2-6, with 7 nucleotides matching TRBD1. DNA of the CDR3: TGTGCCAGCAGTTTAGGGCCCGGGACAGAGTCTTCCCTTGTTGGGGCCAACGTCCTGACTTTC. Translated, it gives CASSLGPGTESSLVGANVLTF.